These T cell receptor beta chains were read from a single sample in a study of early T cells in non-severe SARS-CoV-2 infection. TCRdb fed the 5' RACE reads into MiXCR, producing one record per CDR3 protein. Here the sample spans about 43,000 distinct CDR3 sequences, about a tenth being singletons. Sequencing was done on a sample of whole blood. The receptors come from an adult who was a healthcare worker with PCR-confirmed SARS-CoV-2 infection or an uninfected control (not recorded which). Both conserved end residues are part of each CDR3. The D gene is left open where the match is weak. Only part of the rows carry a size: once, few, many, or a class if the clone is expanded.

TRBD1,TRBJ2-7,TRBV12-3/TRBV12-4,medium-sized,CASNLQGTSYEQYF,TGTGCCAGCAACTTACAGGGGACCTCCTACGAGCAGTACTTC
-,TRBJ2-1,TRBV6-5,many,CASSYYWIVGRAYKDEQFF,TGTGCCAGCAGTTATTACTGGATTGTCGGACGCGCGTACAAAGATGAGCAGTTCTTC
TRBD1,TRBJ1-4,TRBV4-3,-,CASSQEDRRTNEKLFF,TGCGCCAGCAGCCAGGAGGACAGGCGAACTAATGAAAAACTGTTTTTT
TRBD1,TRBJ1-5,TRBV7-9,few,CASSLAPTGSNQPQHF,TGTGCCAGCAGCTTAGCCCCGACAGGGAGCAATCAGCCCCAGCATTTT
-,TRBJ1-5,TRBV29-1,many,CSVEVGGNGRQPQHF,TGCAGCGTTGAAGTGGGGGGTAATGGTCGTCAGCCCCAGCATTTT
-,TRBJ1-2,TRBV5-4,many,CASSGGTLYGYTF,TGTGCCAGCAGCGGGGGAACTCTATATGGCTACACCTTC
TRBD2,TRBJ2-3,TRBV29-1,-,CSAEAGGRTDTQYF,TGCAGCGCCGAAGCGGGGGGCCGCACAGATACGCAGTATTTT
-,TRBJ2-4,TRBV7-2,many,CASSLAGSNIQYF,TGTGCCAGCAGCTTAGCAGGGAGTAACATTCAGTACTTC
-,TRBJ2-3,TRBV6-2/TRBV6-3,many,CASSGGVQVTQYF,TGTGCCAGCAGTGGCGGGGTCCAAGTGACGCAGTATTTT
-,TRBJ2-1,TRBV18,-,CASSRGRSYNEQFF,TGTGCCAGCTCCAGGGGTAGGTCCTACAATGAGCAGTTCTTC
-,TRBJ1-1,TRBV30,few,CAWTTGFTEAFF,TGTGCCTGGACAACAGGGTTCACTGAAGCTTTCTTT
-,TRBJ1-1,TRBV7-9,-,CASSFRQEGTEAFF,TGTGCCAGCAGCTTTAGACAGGAGGGGACTGAAGCTTTCTTT
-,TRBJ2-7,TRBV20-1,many,CSARVGDMVSYEQYF,TGCAGTGCTAGAGTAGGGGACATGGTATCCTACGAGCAGTACTTC
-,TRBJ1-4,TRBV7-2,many,CASSLGQGRKLFF,TGTGCCAGCAGCTTAGGTCAGGGGCGGAAACTGTTTTTT
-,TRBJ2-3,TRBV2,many,CASSEGGAQQYF,TGTGCCAGCAGTGAAGGGGGGGCCCAGCAGTATTTT
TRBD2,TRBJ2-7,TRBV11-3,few,CASSPGLAGQRRFEQYF,TGTGCCAGCAGCCCGGGACTAGCGGGTCAAAGACGCTTCGAGCAGTACTTC
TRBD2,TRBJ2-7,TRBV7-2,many,CASSSSGGPAYEQYF,TGTGCCAGCAGCTCCAGCGGGGGGCCTGCCTACGAGCAGTACTTC
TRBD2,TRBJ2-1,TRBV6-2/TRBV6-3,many,CASEAGGPYNEQFF,TGTGCCAGCGAGGCGGGAGGGCCCTACAATGAGCAGTTCTTC
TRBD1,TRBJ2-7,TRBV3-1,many,CASSLRQGRSSSEQYF,TGTGCCAGCAGCCTTCGACAGGGAAGAAGTTCTAGCGAGCAGTACTTC
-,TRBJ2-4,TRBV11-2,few,CASSLMGQAKNIQYF,TGTGCCAGCAGCTTAATGGGGCAAGCCAAAAACATTCAGTACTTC
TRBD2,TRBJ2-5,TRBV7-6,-,CASSKTSGGPFETQYF,TGTGCCAGCAGCAAGACTAGCGGGGGGCCTTTTGAGACCCAGTACTTC
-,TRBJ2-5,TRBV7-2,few,CASSPRDSRYQETQYF,TGTGCCAGCAGCCCCCGTGATAGCAGGTACCAAGAGACCCAGTACTTC
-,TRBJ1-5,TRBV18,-,CASSRVQSNQPQHF,TGTGCCAGCTCCCGTGTACAGAGCAATCAGCCCCAGCATTTT
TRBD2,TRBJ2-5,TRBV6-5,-,CASSTGGSAAQYF,TGTGCCAGCAGTACCGGGGGGTCCGCGGCCCAGTACTTC
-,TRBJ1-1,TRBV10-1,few,CASSESGTEAFF,TGCGCCAGCAGTGAGTCCGGCACTGAAGCTTTCTTT
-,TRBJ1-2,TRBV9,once,CASSVGLPANYGYTF,TGTGCCAGCAGCGTAGGCCTCCCAGCTAACTATGGCTACACCTTC
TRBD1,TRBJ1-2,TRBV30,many,CAWSARDRVYGYTF,TGTGCCTGGAGTGCCCGGGACAGGGTCTATGGCTACACCTTC
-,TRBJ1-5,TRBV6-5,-,CASGQPGSNQPQHF,TGTGCCAGCGGACAGCCAGGTAGCAATCAGCCCCAGCATTTT
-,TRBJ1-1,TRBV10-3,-,CATTPSLGTEAFF,TGTGCCACTACACCTTCCTTGGGGACTGAAGCTTTCTTT
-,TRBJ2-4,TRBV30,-,CAWSVTQGNIQYF,TGTGCCTGGAGTGTAACTCAGGGTAACATTCAGTACTTC
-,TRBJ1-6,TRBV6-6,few,CASSYSPTTQLPLHF,TGTGCCAGCAGTTACTCCCCGACGACCCAACTACCCCTCCACTTT
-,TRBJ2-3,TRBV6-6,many,CASSRQGTDTQYF,TGTGCCAGCAGTCGACAGGGCACAGATACGCAGTATTTT
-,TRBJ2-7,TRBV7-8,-,CASSETVQGQYF,TGTGCCAGCAGCGAGACAGTGCAGGGGCAGTACTTC
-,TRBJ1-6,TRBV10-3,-,CAISERGSYNSPLHF,TGTGCCATCAGTGAAAGGGGAAGTTATAATTCACCCCTCCACTTT
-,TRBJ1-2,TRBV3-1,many,CASSLRSTGVNYGYTF,TGTGCCAGCAGCTTACGCTCGACGGGGGTTAACTATGGCTACACCTTC
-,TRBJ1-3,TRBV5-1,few,CASSLMASGAGNTIYF,TGCGCCAGCAGCTTGATGGCCTCAGGGGCTGGAAACACCATATATTTT
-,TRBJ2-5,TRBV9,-,CASSVDEDPKTQYF,TGTGCCAGCAGCGTAGATGAAGACCCGAAGACCCAGTACTTC
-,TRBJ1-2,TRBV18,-,CASSGTANYGYTF,TGTGCCAGCTCAGGAACAGCTAACTATGGCTACACCTTC
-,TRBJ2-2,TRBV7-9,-,CASSLARTGELFF,TGTGCCAGCAGCTTAGCGCGAACCGGGGAGCTGTTTTTT
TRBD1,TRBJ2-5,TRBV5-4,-,CASSSGQVQETQYF,TGTGCCAGCAGCTCCGGACAGGTTCAAGAGACCCAGTACTTC
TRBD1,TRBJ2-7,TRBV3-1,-,CASSRGQDALYEQYF,TGTGCCAGCAGCCGAGGACAGGATGCTCTTTACGAGCAGTACTTC
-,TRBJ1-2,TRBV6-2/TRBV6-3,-,CASSYSNRVGGYTF,TGTGCCAGCAGTTACTCGAACAGGGTTGGAGGCTACACCTTC
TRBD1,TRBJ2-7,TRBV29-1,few,CSVVTGATYEQYF,TGCAGCGTTGTGACAGGGGCGACCTACGAGCAGTACTTC
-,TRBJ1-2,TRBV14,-,CASSQGTANYGYTF,TGTGCCAGCAGCCAGGGGACGGCTAACTATGGCTACACCTTC
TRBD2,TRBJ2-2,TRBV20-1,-,CSVELAGNTGELFF,TGCAGTGTAGAGCTAGCGGGGAACACCGGGGAGCTGTTTTTT
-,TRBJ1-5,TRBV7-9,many,CASSPSGPSNQPQHF,TGTGCCAGCAGTCCGTCAGGGCCTAGCAATCAGCCCCAGCATTTT
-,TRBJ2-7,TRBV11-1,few,CASSAAGFEQYF,TGTGCCAGCAGCGCCGCTGGGTTCGAGCAGTACTTC
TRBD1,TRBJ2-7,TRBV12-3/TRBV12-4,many,CASKRQGSPYEQYF,TGTGCCAGCAAACGACAGGGCAGCCCCTACGAGCAGTACTTC
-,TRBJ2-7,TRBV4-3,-,CASSLLPKTSYEQYF,TGCGCCAGCAGCCTTCTACCCAAGACCTCCTACGAGCAGTACTTC
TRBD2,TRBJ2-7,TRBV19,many,CASTASGGALPYEQYF,TGTGCCAGTACTGCTAGCGGGGGGGCATTACCCTACGAGCAGTACTTC
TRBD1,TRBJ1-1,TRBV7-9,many,CASSLGGGADTEAFF,TGTGCCAGCAGCTTGGGAGGGGGCGCGGACACTGAAGCTTTCTTT
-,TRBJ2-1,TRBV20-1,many,CSARGRGEVRDEQFF,TGCAGTGCTAGAGGCCGGGGTGAGGTCCGCGATGAGCAGTTCTTC
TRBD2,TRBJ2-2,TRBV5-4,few,CASSRDYRDTGELFF,TGTGCCAGCAGCCGGGACTACCGAGACACCGGGGAGCTGTTTTTT
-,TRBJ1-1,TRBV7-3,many,CASSLRATAMNTEAFF,TGTGCCAGCAGCTTACGAGCCACGGCCATGAACACTGAAGCTTTCTTT
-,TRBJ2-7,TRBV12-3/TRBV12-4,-,CASTLGPGRNEQYF,TGTGCCAGCACACTCGGGCCAGGGAGAAACGAGCAGTACTTC
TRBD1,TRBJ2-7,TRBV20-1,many,CSARPGQGFYEQYF,TGCAGTGCTAGGCCGGGACAGGGTTTCTACGAGCAGTACTTC
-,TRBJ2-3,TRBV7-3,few,CASSSSPGDTQYF,TGTGCCAGCAGCTCCTCCCCGGGAGATACGCAGTATTTT